These 26 T cell receptor beta chains originate from one sample sequenced in a study of T cells in localized non-small cell lung cancer. Clones were read by immunoSEQ multiplex PCR, and TCRdb kept only the in-frame ones, dropping some. Among 12,000 to 15,000 clones, 80% to 85% were seen once, and the ten largest hold more than 3.5%. The source was peripheral blood, collected before any cancer treatment. The source is a female donor over 55 with stage I squamous cell lung carcinoma.

The chain couples TRBV19 to TRBJ1-2; possible D gene TRBD1, 6 bases. The V gene lost 1 base and the J gene lost 8 bases, with 17 bases spanning the gap. This CDR3 spans 15 amino acids. CDR1 and CDR2 (germline): LNHDA, SQIVND (reference sequence). CDR3: CASSIGPGGAYGYTF. The CDR3 nucleotides read TGTGCCAGTAGTATAGGTCCGGGGGGCGCCTACGGCTACACCTTC.

Here the CDR3 DNA reads TGTGCCAGCAGTTACGGCTCCGGGACAGGTTCCTACGAGCAGTACTTC. Its translation is CASSYGSGTGSYEQYF. The chain is built from TRBV6-6 and TRBJ2-7, with 8 bases matching TRBD1. The ends lost 2 bases at V and 1 base at J; junction bases unmatched: 7. This CDR3 is built from 16 residues. The germline V gene has CDR1 MNHNY and CDR2 SVGAGI (reference sequence).

CDR3 sequence: CASSAVGLSLTDTQYF. CDR3 DNA: TGTGCCAGCAGCGCCGTGGGCTTAAGCCTCACAGATACGCAGTATTTT. The chain uses TRBV9 and TRBJ2-3; no clear D gene. V lost 3 bases and J lost 2, with 16 bases in between. Germline V gene lookup returns CDR1 SGDLS and CDR2 YYNGEE. The CDR3 covers 16 residues. Full variable domain (outside the CDR3, taken from reference TRBV9 and TRBJ2-3): DSGVTQTPKHLITATGQRVTLRCSPRSGDLSVYWYQQSLDQGLQFLIQYYNGEERAKGNILERFSAQQFPDLHSELNLSSLELGDSALYFCASSAVGLSLTDTQYFGPGTRLTVL.

This chain joins TRBV7-2 and TRBJ1-6, with D possibly matching TRBD1 (5 bases). Trimming pared 3 bases from V and 7 bases from J, leaving 13 bases between. The CDR3 loop spans 15 amino acids. In germline, CDR1 is SGHTA, CDR2 FQGNSA. CDR3: CASSLPLGDNSPLHF. For the CDR3, the DNA is TGTGCCAGCAGCTTGCCCCTCGGGGACAATTCACCCCTCCACTTT.

The CDR3 loop reads CASSPQRGQKNTEAFF. The CDR3 DNA sequence: TGTGCCAGCAGCCCACAAAGGGGACAGAAGAACACTGAAGCTTTCTTT. V is TRBV14 and J is TRBJ1-1, with 7 bases lining up with TRBD1. Germline V CDR1 and CDR2: SGHDN, FVKESK. This CDR3 has 16 amino acids. After removal of 4 bases from V and 1 base from J, the junction contained 9 bases not matched to a gene.

On this clone itself: The junction departs from the called germline gene at one end, perhaps through a read error. This chain uses TRBV11-2 with TRBJ2-3; 7 bases agree with TRBD1. The length of the CDR3 is 13 residues. Germline assignment: CDR1 SGHAT and CDR2 FQNNGV. The CDR3 sequence: CASTLGQADTQYF. CDR3 DNA: TGTGCCAGCACCTTAGGACAGGCAGATACGCAGTATTTT.

V is TRBV18 and J is TRBJ2-1; weak D call: TRBD1 (6 bases). Germline values: CDR1 KGHSH, CDR2 LQKENI. The CDR3 runs to 15 residues. Deletions cut 0 bases from V and 1 base from J, with 7 bases between. Written as DNA, the CDR3 is TGTGCCAGCTCACCACCCCAGGGGTCCTACAATGAGCAGTTCTTC. Translated, it gives CASSPPQGSYNEQFF.

The chain employs TRBV2 and TRBJ1-6, with a possible D match to TRBD1 (5 bases). Germline CDR1 reads SNHLY; CDR2 reads FYNNEI. V was shortened by 7 bases and J by 6 bases, with 16 bases between the two germline ends. The CDR3 is 15 residues long. The CDR3 sequence: CASNPSARGNSPLHF. As DNA, the CDR3 is TGTGCCAGCAACCCTTCTGCGAGGGGTAATTCACCCCTCCACTTT.

About this clone: One end of the junction fails to match germline, which may point to a read error. The V and J genes are TRBV6-5 and TRBJ1-5, with D possibly being TRBD1 (5 bases). Germline values: CDR1 MNHEY, CDR2 SVGAGI. The CDR3 consists of 15 residues. The CDR3 DNA sequence: TGTGCCAGCAGTAACTCGCAGGGAAGCTTTCAGCCCCAGCATTTT. Protein: CASSNSQGSFQPQHF.

The chain couples TRBV7-9 to TRBJ1-3; a possible D gene is TRBD1 (5 bases). Germline-derived CDR1 and CDR2 are SEHNR and FQNEAQ (reference sequence). The CDR3 covers 14 residues. The V end lost 1 base, the J end lost 4 bases, and 8 bases lay between the germline ends. In DNA form, the CDR3 reads TGTGCCAGCAGCTTAGAGGGACGGGGAAACACCATATATTTT. Its protein product is CASSLEGRGNTIYF.

The chain couples TRBV4-1 to TRBJ2-7; 7 positions match TRBD2. The trim removed 5 bases at V and 4 bases at J, leaving 8 bases unmatched. The CDR3 runs 14 residues. Looked up from germline, CDR1 is MGHRA and CDR2 is YSYEKL. CDR3 DNA sequence: TGCGCCAGCAGCGCTATGAGACTAGCATACGAGCAGTACTTC. This gives the protein CASSAMRLAYEQYF.

V usage is TRBV29-1 and J usage is TRBJ1-6, with 7 positions matching TRBD1. The V segment lost 5 bases and the J segment 7 bases; nucleotides outside the gene matches: 5. Germline V gene sequence: CDR1 SQVTM, CDR2 ANQGSEA. This CDR3 has 13 amino acids. The CDR3 region is CSVKTGQNSPLHF. CDR3 in DNA: TGCAGCGTTAAGACAGGGCAAAATTCACCCCTCCACTTT.

This rearrangement joins TRBV6-4 to TRBJ2-7; 12 bases line up with TRBD1. Trimming removed 5 bases from V and 6 bases from J; junction bases left unmatched: 5. Germline CDR1 is MRHNA and CDR2 is SNTAGT. The CDR3 runs to 14 residues. Written as DNA, the CDR3 is TGTGCCAGCAGTCCCGGGACAGGGGGCGCCGAGCAGTACTTC. Its translation: CASSPGTGGAEQYF.

The chain links TRBV2 to TRBJ1-1, with D perhaps matching TRBD1 (5 bases). V was cut by 6 bases and J by 5 bases, with 16 bases left in between. The CDR3 is 14 residues long. CDR1 SNHLY and CDR2 FYNNEI come from the germline V gene. In DNA, the CDR3 is TGTGCCAGCAGGCGGGAAAATCAGGGAACTGAAGCTTTCTTT. Protein product: CASRRENQGTEAFF.

The chain uses TRBV30 and TRBJ2-1; no clear D gene. V lost 3 bases, J lost 1 base, and 4 bases lay in between. CDR1 and CDR2 from the germline V gene are GTSNPN and SVGIG (reference sequence). There are 12 residues in the CDR3. CDR3 sequence: CAWSPSYNEQFF. CDR3 DNA sequence: TGTGCCTGGAGCCCATCCTACAATGAGCAGTTCTTC.

The chain uses TRBV19 and TRBJ2-3; D gene uncertain. The CDR3 consists of 14 residues. Germline CDR1 is LNHDA and CDR2 is SQIVND (reference sequence). V lost 1 base and J lost 2, with 7 bases in between. The CDR3 region has the DNA TGTGCCAGTAGTATAGGTACAGACACAGATACGCAGTATTTT. Translated, it gives CASSIGTDTDTQYF.

The CDR3 region has the DNA TGTGCCAGCAGCGTAGTAGGGGACACTGAAGCTTTCTTT. Translating gives CASSVVGDTEAFF. This chain uses TRBV9 with TRBJ1-1, with a weak D call TRBD1 (5 bases). V lost 0 bases, J lost 3 bases, and 6 bases lay in between. The germline gives CDR1 SGDLS, CDR2 YYNGEE. The CDR3 is 13 amino acids.

The chain uses TRBV4-3 and TRBJ2-3; D could derive from TRBD1 or TRBD2 (7 bases each). The germline gives CDR1 LGHNA, CDR2 YSLEER. The V end lost 0 bases, the J end lost 5 bases, and 12 bases lay between the germline ends. This CDR3 has 15 amino acids. The CDR3 DNA reads as TGCGCCAGCAGCCAAGAGGGCAGGGGGGGAGATACGCAGTATTTT. Encoded protein: CASSQEGRGGDTQYF.

The V gene is TRBV5-1, the J gene TRBJ2-3; 9 nucleotides agree with TRBD2. The CDR3 extends over 16 amino acids. The germline CDR1 and CDR2 sequences are SGHRS and YFSETQ. V was pared by 2 bases and J by 2 bases, with 6 bases of the junction left unmatched. The CDR3 bases are TGCGCCAGCAGCTTTAGTTTAGCGGGGGACACAGATACGCAGTATTTT. This sequence encodes CASSFSLAGDTDTQYF.

This chain links TRBV6-5 with TRBJ1-1; TRBD1 matches at 7 bases. The CDR3 runs 13 residues. V trimming: 5 bases; J trimming: 1 base; junction bases outside the gene matches: 1. Germline CDR1 MNHEY, CDR2 SVGAGI. CDR3 region: CASSRQGNTEAFF. DNA of the CDR3: TGTGCCAGCAGTCGACAGGGGAACACTGAAGCTTTCTTT.

The chain recombines TRBV6-6 with TRBJ2-2; D gene uncertain. Trimming pared 2 bases from V and 10 bases from J, leaving 5 bases between. The CDR3 is 11 amino acids. Per germline, CDR1 MNHNY and CDR2 SVGAGI (reference sequence). The CDR3 region has the DNA TGTGCCAGCAGTTACCCCCTGGAGCTGTTTTTT. Protein sequence: CASSYPLELFF.

The rearrangement uses TRBV30 and TRBJ2-1, with D uncertain. The CDR3 is 14 residues long. Looked up from germline, CDR1 is GTSNPN and CDR2 is SVGIG (reference sequence). V was trimmed by 4 bases and J by 9 bases, leaving 19 bases between them. The CDR3 sequence is CAWTIPFRAGEQFF. The CDR3 region has the DNA TGTGCCTGGACTATCCCCTTCCGGGCTGGTGAGCAGTTCTTC.

This chain links TRBV5-7 with TRBJ1-2; a possible D gene is TRBD1 (5 bases). TRBV5-7 is an ORF; its function is uncertain. The V and J ends lost 0 bases and 5 bases respectively, with 11 bases between them. The CDR3 totals 14 residues. As DNA, the CDR3 is TGTGCCAGCAGCTTGGGTGGGGGGGGATATGGCTACACCTTC. As protein: CASSLGGGGYGYTF.

The chain employs TRBV7-2 and TRBJ1-3; 8 nucleotides line up with TRBD1. Germline loops: CDR1 SGHTA, CDR2 FQGNSA. Unmatched junction bases numbered 1, after V lost 0 bases and J lost 9 bases. This CDR3 spans 13 amino acids. The CDR3 region is CASSLAQGVTIYF. CDR3 bases: TGTGCCAGCAGCTTAGCACAGGGGGTCACCATATATTTT.

This rearrangement joins TRBV6-1 to TRBJ1-3; D is ambiguous. The CDR3 runs 15 residues. Germline CDR1 MNHNS, CDR2 SASEGT. V lost 4 bases to trimming and J lost 1 base, with 11 bases between them. The CDR3 DNA sequence: TGTGCCAGCAGTGTAAGGGAGTCATCTGGAAACACCATATATTTT. Encoded protein: CASSVRESSGNTIYF.

This clone was observed once. The chain combines TRBV4-3 with TRBJ1-2, with TRBD1 matching 7 bases. The CDR3 loop spans 19 amino acids. Trimming at V came to 0 bases and at J to 0 bases, leaving 13 bases not matched to a gene. CDR1 and CDR2 from the germline V gene are LGHNA and YSLEER. Here the CDR3 reads CASSQDTENRDRANYGYTF. CDR3 DNA: TGCGCCAGCAGCCAAGATACGGAAAACCGGGACAGAGCTAACTATGGCTACACCTTC.